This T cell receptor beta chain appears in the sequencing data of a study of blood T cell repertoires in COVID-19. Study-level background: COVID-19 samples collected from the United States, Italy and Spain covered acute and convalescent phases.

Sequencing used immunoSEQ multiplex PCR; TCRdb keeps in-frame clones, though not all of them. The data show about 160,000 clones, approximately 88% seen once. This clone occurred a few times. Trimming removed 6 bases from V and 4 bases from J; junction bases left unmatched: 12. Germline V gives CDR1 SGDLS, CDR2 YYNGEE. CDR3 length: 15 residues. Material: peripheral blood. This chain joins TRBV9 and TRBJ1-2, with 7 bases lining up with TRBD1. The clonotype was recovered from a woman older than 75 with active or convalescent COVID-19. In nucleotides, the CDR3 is TGTGCCAGCACCTGGTTGACAGGGTACGTCTATGGCTACACCTTC. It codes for CASTWLTGYVYGYTF.